This T cell receptor (beta chain) comes out of a study of neurological immune-mediated disorders. This clonotype rates as medium-sized. Its antigen is unidentified. This sample's time point: longitudinal time-point 1 (baseline). TCRdb re-called the 5' RACE reads through MiXCR, storing one row per CDR3 protein. The table records about 49,000 distinct CDR3 sequences, 9% to 10% of them present only once. Overall study findings and caveats: Subjects shared no identical expanded-clone CDR3 amino acid sequences, suggesting private TCR-beta repertoires in all groups.

The germline V gene encodes CDR1 SEHNR and CDR2 FQNEAQ (reference sequence). The CDR3 covers 13 residues. Trimming took off 5 bases at V and 2 bases at J, with 8 bases between the two ends. This sequence joins TRBV7-9 and TRBJ2-3; the D gene could be TRBD1 or TRBD2 (5 bases each). This clonotype was sampled from a middle-aged woman in good health. Sequencing was performed on PBMCs. The CDR3 DNA reads as TGTGCCAGCAGCGAAGGGACCACAGATACGCAGTATTTT. Its protein product is CASSEGTTDTQYF.